This TCR beta chain was sequenced in a study of beta chain features in type 1 diabetes. Findings and caveats of the study: The naive, central memory and Treg TCRB repertoires showed an apparent similarity that was greater among patients than among healthy donors. Type 1 diabetes patients had fewer VDJ junction insertions and more deletions.

The CDR3 extends over 16 amino acids. V lost 7 bases to trimming and J lost 4 bases, with 21 bases between them. Germline CDR1 SNHLY, CDR2 FYNNEI. Details on this clone: No antigen is known for it.

Sequenced material consisted of expressed TCRB transcripts (all of the isolated RNA was reverse transcribed). Naive, central memory and regulatory T cell samples came to a mean of about 4 million reads. Assay: immunoSEQ multiplex PCR; the TCRdb copy retains only in-frame clones and omits some. The table includes 400,000 to 600,000 clones, approximately 30% detected once. Sorting that relied on CD45RO/CCR7/CD25/CD127/CD95/CD27 yielded CD4+ naive, central memory, regulatory and stem cell-like memory cells. The sample taken for sequencing was naive CD4+ T cells from blood. This receptor was taken from a man in his late teens or twenties in good health. The chain joins TRBV2 to TRBJ2-3; D assignment may be TRBD1 or TRBD2 (5 bases each). CDR3 loop: CASKNGDGAIADTQYF. The CDR3 DNA sequence: TGTGCCAGCAAGAATGGGGACGGAGCAATTGCAGATACGCAGTATTTT.